The 15 T cell receptor beta chains reported below all come from one sample, sequenced in a study of shared clonotypes between healthy human individuals. The assay was immunoSEQ multiplex PCR, and TCRdb's table has in-frame clones only and misses some. The table has 550,000 to 600,000 clones, more than 95% seen once. CD45RO-negative, CCR7-selected cells formed the naive CD8 fraction, which excluded terminally differentiated effector memory CD45RA+ cells. Sequencing was done on a sample of naive CD8+ T cells sorted from blood. The receptors were gathered from a man aged 25-45 years in good health.

The chain uses TRBV15 and TRBJ1-5; a weak D match, TRBD1 (5 bases). The CDR3 covers 15 residues. Germline V CDR1 and CDR2: LNHNV, YYDKDF (reference sequence). Trimming took off 0 bases at V and 7 bases at J, with 13 bases between the two ends. The chain's CDR3 is CATSRDRGDGQPQHF. CDR3 sequence (DNA): TGTGCCACCAGCAGAGATCGAGGGGACGGGCAGCCCCAGCATTTT.

The chain combines TRBV7-6 with TRBJ2-2, with 7 nucleotides matching TRBD2. Germline V gives CDR1 SGHVS, CDR2 FNYEAQ. J was trimmed by 5 bases and V by 5 bases; bases with no gene match: 14. CDR3 size: 17 residues. The CDR3 spells CASSPNELAITTGELFF. As DNA, the CDR3 is TGTGCCAGCAGCCCAAATGAACTAGCGATTACAACCGGGGAGCTGTTTTTT.

The chain is built from TRBV7-9 and TRBJ2-7, with TRBD2 matching 7 bases. The CDR3 extends over 15 amino acids. Germline V gives CDR1 SEHNR, CDR2 FQNEAQ (reference sequence). The V segment lost 5 bases and the J segment 8 bases; nucleotides outside the gene matches: 15. The CDR3 DNA reads as TGTGCCAGCAGCGGTCCGGAAGAACTAGCGCCGAAGCAGTACTTC. Its protein product is CASSGPEELAPKQYF.

The chain recombines TRBV9 with TRBJ1-2; D unclear. V lost 1 base to trimming and J lost 2 bases, with 12 bases between them. This CDR3 comprises 15 residues. From germline, CDR1 is SGDLS and CDR2 YYNGEE. The CDR3 bases are TGTGCCAGCAGCGTAAGCCCGGGATTGAACTATGGCTACACCTTC. Amino acid sequence: CASSVSPGLNYGYTF.

The rearrangement links TRBV5-1 to TRBJ1-1; D is uncertain. The germline V and J ends were trimmed by 0 bases and 1 base, with 10 bases remaining between them. This CDR3 comprises 15 residues. CDR1 and CDR2 from the germline V gene are SGHRS and YFSETQ. The CDR3: CASSLVPGPNTEAFF. CDR3 DNA sequence: TGCGCCAGCAGCTTGGTTCCGGGCCCGAACACTGAAGCTTTCTTT.

This clone was observed once. The chain has TRBV5-4 and TRBJ2-1; TRBD1 agrees at 9 bases. The CDR3 has 19 residues. In germline, CDR1 is SGHNT, CDR2 YYREEE (reference sequence). V was pared by 4 bases and J by 3 bases, with 17 bases of the junction left unmatched. The CDR3, as DNA: TGTGCCAGCAGCAATTTGGGACAGGGCCTCTACCCATACTACAATGAGCAGTTCTTC. Translation: CASSNLGQGLYPYYNEQFF.

This chain connects TRBV11-2 to TRBJ1-1; a possible D gene is TRBD1 (5 bases). The germline V gene has CDR1 SGHAT and CDR2 FQNNGV. Trimming shortened V by 1 base and J by 1 base, and 10 bases separated the two germline ends. The length of the CDR3 is 15 residues. The CDR3 bases are TGTGCCAGCAGCTTAGGAGGGGTCGGGAACACTGAAGCTTTCTTT. It codes for CASSLGGVGNTEAFF.

V usage is TRBV2 and J usage is TRBJ2-3, with D uncertain. V gave up 6 bases and J gave up 6 bases, with 22 bases separating them. The CDR3 sequence is 16 residues long. Germline V gives CDR1 SNHLY, CDR2 FYNNEI. The CDR3 DNA reads TGTGCCAGCAGGGGTACGGGTCACATCTCGGCGGATACGCAGTATTTT. Its translation is CASRGTGHISADTQYF.

This clone was counted a single time. V usage is TRBV11-3 and J usage is TRBJ2-3, with 7 bases matching TRBD2. Looked up from germline, CDR1 is SGHNT and CDR2 is YENEEA. The CDR3 loop spans 15 amino acids. Trimming took 4 bases from V and 3 from J; bases not matched to a gene: 7. The CDR3 DNA sequence: TGTGCCAGCAGCTCCGGACTAGTCACGACAGATACGCAGTATTTT. Translation: CASSSGLVTTDTQYF.

This clone was observed a single time. Compared with germline, one end of the junction differs, possibly owing to a read error. The V and J genes are TRBV11-2 and TRBJ2-7; tentative D call: TRBD1 (6 bases). This CDR3 region has 11 residues. Germline V gives CDR1 SGHAT, CDR2 FQNNGV. The DNA of the CDR3 is TGTGCCAGCAGCATCTCACAGGGCCCACACTTC. Translated: CASSISQGPHF.

Here the CDR3 reads CSVVTTNEKLFF. The DNA for the CDR3 is TGCAGCGTTGTCACAACTAATGAAAAACTGTTTTTT. This chain uses TRBV29-1 with TRBJ1-4; D not resolved. This CDR3 has 12 residues. CDR1 and CDR2 from the germline V gene are SQVTM and ANQGSEA. V dropped 4 bases and J dropped 0 bases, with 3 bases sitting between them. Full variable domain (remainder filled in from reference TRBV29-1 and TRBJ1-4): SAVISQKPSRDICQRGTSLTIQCQVDSQVTMMFWYRQQPGQSLTLIATANQGSEATYESGFVIDKFPISRPNLTFSTLTVSNMSPEDSSIYLCSVVTTNEKLFFGSGTQLSVL.

This clone occurred once. The J gene is TRBJ2-5, the V gene TRBV9; TRBD2 matches at 12 bases. Trimming at V came to 4 bases and at J to 4 bases, leaving 8 bases not matched to a gene. The germline CDR1 and CDR2 sequences are SGDLS and YYNGEE. CDR3 size: 16 residues. The CDR3 loop is CASSLGLAGFGETQYF. CDR3 nucleotide sequence: TGTGCCAGCAGCTTGGGACTAGCGGGTTTTGGAGAGACCCAGTACTTC.

V is TRBV15 and J is TRBJ2-1, with D maybe TRBD2 (6 bases). V shed 3 bases and J shed 15 bases, with 15 bases lying between them. This CDR3 comprises 12 residues. Germline V gene data show CDR1 as LNHNV and CDR2 as YYDKDF (reference sequence). CDR3: CATSRGGGRTFF. The CDR3, as DNA: TGTGCCACCAGCAGGGGTGGGGGGAGGACGTTCTTC.

The chain recombines TRBV27 with TRBJ2-7, with 7 bases matching TRBD1. Trimming took 7 bases from V and 5 from J; bases not matched to a gene: 5. The CDR3 totals 12 residues. Germline lookup yields CDR1 MNHEY and CDR2 SMNVEV (reference sequence). CDR3: CASTDRTHEQYF. CDR3 sequence (DNA): TGTGCCAGCACGGACAGGACCCACGAGCAGTACTTC.

The chain recombines TRBV7-9 with TRBJ2-7, with D possibly called TRBD1 or TRBD2 (5 bases each). The germline V gene encodes CDR1 SEHNR and CDR2 FQNEAQ (reference sequence). This CDR3 has 11 amino acids. Trimming left V 4 bases short and J 9 bases short, with 10 bases between. Here the CDR3 reads CASSSSGPQYF. The CDR3 DNA reads TGTGCCAGCAGCTCCTCGGGGCCGCAGTACTTC.